The 19 T cell receptor beta chains presented below share a single source sample, sequenced in a study of T cell responses to AZD1222 COVID-19 vaccine. Using immunoSEQ multiplex PCR, the repertoire was profiled, and TCRdb retains in-frame clones only, with some absent. Of roughly 180,000 clones in the sample, roughly nine tenths were seen once. The sequenced sample was peripheral blood, obtained on day 0 of AZD1222 vaccination. These receptors were collected from an adult in good health.

This chain connects TRBV5-6 to TRBJ1-6, with D perhaps matching TRBD1 (5 bases). Looked up from germline, CDR1 is SGHDT and CDR2 is YYEEEE. The CDR3 runs to 15 residues. The V end lost 4 bases, the J end lost 5 bases, and 13 bases lay between the germline ends. This CDR3 reads CASSPSQGHNSPLHF. The CDR3 DNA reads as TGTGCCAGCAGCCCCTCCCAGGGACATAATTCACCCCTCCACTTT. The whole variable domain, remainder taken from reference TRBV5-6 and TRBJ1-6, is DAGVTQSPTHLIKTRGQQVTLRCSPKSGHDTVSWYQQALGQGPQFIFQYYEEEERQRGNFPDRFSGHQFPNYSSELNVNALLLGDSALYLCASSPSQGHNSPLHFGNGTRLTVT.

This clone was seen once. This chain's CDR3 is CASSQGTGQGYEKLFF. DNA of the CDR3: TGCGCCAGCAGCCAAGGGACGGGACAGGGGTATGAAAAACTGTTTTTT. V usage is TRBV4-3 and J usage is TRBJ1-4, with 10 positions matching TRBD1. The CDR3 runs 16 residues. The V segment lost 1 base and the J segment 6 bases; nucleotides outside the gene matches: 5. Germline CDR1 reads LGHNA; CDR2 reads YSLEER.

The V call is TRBV28, the J call TRBJ1-2, with 7 nucleotides matching TRBD1. The CDR3 totals 14 residues. CDR1 is MDHEN, CDR2 SYDVKM, per germline. V dropped 5 bases and J dropped 6; count of bases not matched to a gene: 9. This chain's CDR3 is CASSPPEGANGYTF. CDR3 DNA: TGTGCCAGCAGTCCACCAGAGGGGGCGAATGGCTACACCTTC.

The CDR3 reads CASSLPGEQHEQYF. The CDR3 region has the DNA TGTGCCAGCAGCTTACCCGGGGAGCAGCACGAGCAGTACTTC. V and J are TRBV7-2 and TRBJ2-7; D may be TRBD2 (5 bases). Trimming shortened V by 2 bases and J by 5 bases, and 13 bases separated the two germline ends. CDR1 is SGHTA, CDR2 FQGNSA, per germline. This CDR3 contains 14 residues. Complete variable domain (other parts from reference TRBV7-2 and TRBJ2-7): GAGVSQSPSNKVTEKGKDVELRCDPISGHTALYWYRQSLGQGLEFLIYFQGNSAPDKSGLPSDRFSAERTGGSVSTLTIQRTQQEDSAVYLCASSLPGEQHEQYFGPGTRLTVT.

The chain uses TRBV19 and TRBJ2-7, with D possibly being TRBD1 (5 bases). V gave up 6 bases and J gave up 8 bases, with 17 bases separating them. In germline, CDR1 is LNHDA, CDR2 SQIVND (reference sequence). CDR3 length: 13 residues. CDR3 sequence reads: CASSSAPAGQQYF. Written as DNA, the CDR3 is TGTGCCAGTAGCTCTGCCCCAGCAGGGCAGCAGTACTTC.

The rearrangement links TRBV11-3 to TRBJ2-7; D perhaps matches TRBD1 (6 bases). The CDR3 loop spans 13 amino acids. Per the germline V gene, CDR1 is SGHNT and CDR2 is YENEEA. Trimming took off 1 base at V and 5 bases at J, with 9 bases between the two ends. CDR3: CASSLVEGDEQYF. CDR3 nucleotide sequence: TGTGCCAGCAGCTTAGTCGAGGGGGACGAGCAGTACTTC.

The rearrangement links TRBV28 to TRBJ2-7; 7 nucleotides line up with TRBD1. The germline CDR1 and CDR2 sequences are MDHEN and SYDVKM. The J segment lost 2 bases and the V segment lost 6 bases, leaving 4 bases of the junction unmatched. The length of the CDR3 is 13 residues. The CDR3 sequence: CASSLTGTYEQYF. CDR3 DNA sequence: TGTGCCAGCAGCCTGACAGGGACCTACGAGCAGTACTTC.

V usage is TRBV28 and J usage is TRBJ1-2, with 12 bases lining up with TRBD1. This CDR3 comprises 17 residues. The ends lost 6 bases at V and 0 bases at J; junction bases unmatched: 8. Germline-derived CDR1 and CDR2 are MDHEN and SYDVKM. The CDR3 sequence is CASSVPGQGAANYGYTF. Written as DNA, the CDR3 is TGTGCCAGCAGCGTGCCGGGACAGGGGGCAGCTAACTATGGCTACACCTTC.

The chain employs TRBV28 and TRBJ1-2; D gene ambiguous. Germline assignment: CDR1 MDHEN and CDR2 SYDVKM. This CDR3 has 13 amino acids. Trimming pared 7 bases from V and 1 base from J, leaving 10 bases between. The CDR3 reads CASTAQDNYGYTF. In DNA form, the CDR3 reads TGTGCCAGCACCGCGCAGGATAACTATGGCTACACCTTC.

This rearrangement joins TRBV28 to TRBJ1-1; D perhaps matches TRBD1 (6 bases). The CDR3 spans 16 residues. The germline V and J ends were trimmed by 3 bases and 3 bases, with 17 bases remaining between them. From germline, CDR1 is MDHEN and CDR2 SYDVKM. CDR3 bases: TGTGCCAGCAGTTTGGGGGCAGGTCGGTGGGACACTGAAGCTTTCTTT. Its translation: CASSLGAGRWDTEAFF.

This clone was recorded only once. J is TRBJ2-3 and V is TRBV2; the D is unclear. Deletions cut 7 bases from V and 2 bases from J, with 10 bases between. CDR3 length equals 13 residues. Germline V lookup: CDR1 SNHLY, CDR2 FYNNEI. The CDR3 reads CASNYGSTDTQYF. CDR3 coding DNA: TGTGCCAGCAATTACGGTTCCACAGATACGCAGTATTTT.

V and J are TRBV28 and TRBJ2-7, with 9 bases aligning to TRBD1. The length of the CDR3 is 12 residues. In germline, CDR1 is MDHEN, CDR2 SYDVKM. This chain's CDR3 is CAGGTGYSEQYF. Here the CDR3 DNA reads TGTGCAGGCGGGACAGGGTACTCCGAGCAGTACTTC.

The chain uses TRBV9 and TRBJ2-3; 7 positions agree with TRBD1. The CDR3 contains 12 residues. V lost 7 bases, J lost 11 bases, and 10 bases stayed unmatched. In germline, CDR1 is SGDLS, CDR2 YYNGEE. This CDR3 is CASSSRGWEQYF. Written as DNA, the CDR3 is TGTGCCAGCTCTTCCAGGGGGTGGGAGCAGTATTTT.

This chain connects TRBV28 to TRBJ1-2; TRBD1 matches at 8 bases. Germline values: CDR1 MDHEN, CDR2 SYDVKM. The V and J ends lost 3 bases and 7 bases, in that order; junction bases with no gene match: 4. This CDR3 is 13 amino acids long. In DNA, the CDR3 is TGTGCCAGCAGTTTCTCAGGGGGCAGTGGCTACACCTTC. Protein: CASSFSGGSGYTF.

V and J are TRBV7-8 and TRBJ1-5; maybe TRBD1 (5 bases). The germline CDR1 and CDR2 sequences are SGHVS and FQNEAQ. There are 16 residues in the CDR3. Deletions cut 1 base from V and 5 bases from J, with 15 bases between. This chain's CDR3 is CASSLVVGVGDQPQHF. In DNA form, the CDR3 reads TGTGCCAGCAGCTTAGTCGTAGGGGTCGGGGATCAGCCCCAGCATTTT.

The V call is TRBV30, the J call TRBJ2-7; D ambiguous. Trimming stripped 5 bases from V and 1 base from J, with 9 bases between. This CDR3 has 12 residues. From germline, CDR1 is GTSNPN and CDR2 SVGIG (reference sequence). The CDR3 DNA is TGTGCCTGGTTAGGATCTTCCTACGAGCAGTACTTC. It codes for CAWLGSSYEQYF.

This sequence joins TRBV12-3 or TRBV12-4 and TRBJ2-2; D ambiguous. The CDR3 is 13 residues long. Deletions cut 8 bases from V and 1 base from J, with 8 bases between. The CDR3 nucleotides are TGTGCCAGCTCCCTAGGGAACACCGGGGAGCTGTTTTTT. It specifies CASSLGNTGELFF.

The CDR3 is CASSVPTLDTQYF. CDR3 bases: TGTGCCAGCAGTGTACCGACACTAGATACGCAGTATTTT. The chain has TRBV28 and TRBJ2-3, with no clear D. There are 13 residues in the CDR3. Trimming stripped 5 bases from V and 5 bases from J, with 11 bases between. Germline CDR1 is MDHEN and CDR2 is SYDVKM. Together with reference TRBV28 and TRBJ2-3, the CDR3 gives the full variable domain: DVKVTQSSRYLVKRTGEKVFLECVQDMDHENMFWYRQDPGLGLRLIYFSYDVKMKEKGDIPEGYSVSREKKERFSLILESASTNQTSMYLCASSVPTLDTQYFGPGTRLTVL.

The chain has TRBV5-1 and TRBJ1-2; 7 nucleotides align to TRBD1. The CDR3 covers 13 residues. CDR1 is SGHRS and CDR2 is YFSETQ in the germline V gene. V lost 1 base and J lost 8; bases outside the gene matches: 5. The CDR3 region is CASSLWDSAGYTF. CDR3 nucleotides: TGCGCCAGCAGCTTGTGGGACAGTGCCGGCTACACCTTC.